A single sample gave rise to the 32 T cell receptor beta chains below, sequenced in a study of T cell responses to AZD1222 COVID-19 vaccine. Measured with immunoSEQ multiplex PCR; TCRdb has only the in-frame clones, and not every one. Of some 50,000 clones detected, around 85% appear once; the ten largest clones hold around 15%. The sequencing used peripheral blood, collected on day 0 of AZD1222 vaccination. All receptors come from an adult in good health.

V gene TRBV14 combines with J gene TRBJ1-2; unclear D gene. CDR3 length equals 15 residues. Germline CDR1 SGHDN, CDR2 FVKESK. Trimming took 1 base from V and 1 from J, leaving 10 bases between them. CDR3 in amino acids: CASSQVGYDNYGYTF. CDR3 nucleotide sequence: TGTGCCAGCAGCCAAGTCGGTTACGATAACTATGGCTACACCTTC.

This clone was seen a few times. The V gene is TRBV11-2, the J gene TRBJ2-1; perhaps D is TRBD1 or TRBD2 (6 bases each). CDR1 SGHAT and CDR2 FQNNGV come from the germline V gene. This CDR3 spans 16 amino acids. Trimming took off 5 bases at V and 0 bases at J, with 14 bases between the two ends. DNA for the CDR3: TGTGCCAGCAGCCGGGGGCAGGATCTCTCCTACAATGAGCAGTTCTTC. The encoded protein is CASSRGQDLSYNEQFF.

The chain has TRBV11-2 and TRBJ1-6; D possibly corresponds to TRBD1 (5 bases). Germline CDR1 SGHAT, CDR2 FQNNGV. V was cut by 0 bases and J by 0 bases, with 12 bases left in between. This CDR3 comprises 18 residues. The CDR3 sequence is CASSLDRGRSSYNSPLHF. CDR3 DNA sequence: TGTGCCAGCAGCTTAGATCGGGGCAGATCCTCCTATAATTCACCCCTCCACTTT.

Comment on this clone: A much larger clone lies a single base off, so this may be a read error. This sample also contains other DNA sequences that code for the same CDR3. The chain combines TRBV30 with TRBJ2-7; D is ambiguous. Between the trimmed V and J ends, which lost 0 bases and 3 bases, there was a span of 3 bases. The CDR3 contains 11 residues. Germline values: CDR1 GTSNPN, CDR2 SVGIG (reference sequence). This CDR3 reads CAWSVRYEQYF. CDR3 DNA: TGTGCCTGGAGTGTACGCTACGAGCAGTACTTC.

The chain uses TRBV7-2 and TRBJ2-2; D gene uncertain. The CDR3 length is 13 residues. The V end was cut by 5 bases, the J end by 7 bases, with 11 bases between. Germline lookup yields CDR1 SGHTA and CDR2 FQGNSA. This CDR3 reads CASSTQPDGELFF. CDR3 in DNA: TGTGCCAGCAGCACTCAGCCCGACGGGGAGCTGTTTTTT.

The chain couples TRBV5-4 to TRBJ2-7; D is unclear. V lost 4 bases to trimming and J lost 2 bases, with 4 bases between them. Germline CDR1 is SGHNT and CDR2 is YYREEE (reference sequence). The CDR3 sequence is 11 residues long. CDR3 region: CASSTTYEQYF. The CDR3 region has the DNA TGTGCCAGCAGCACTACCTACGAGCAGTACTTC.

The chain is built from TRBV6-5 and TRBJ2-1; D perhaps matches TRBD1 (5 bases). The V end was cut by 6 bases, the J end by 5 bases, with 11 bases between. Germline V gene data show CDR1 as MNHEY and CDR2 as SVGAGI. The CDR3 contains 13 residues. DNA of the CDR3: TGTGCCAGCAGGACGGACACGCACAATGAGCAGTTCTTC. It translates to CASRTDTHNEQFF.

V is TRBV11-2 and J is TRBJ2-7; 10 nucleotides match TRBD2. Trimming at V came to 5 bases and at J to 2 bases, leaving 9 bases not matched to a gene. The CDR3 runs to 16 residues. CDR1 and CDR2 from the germline V gene are SGHAT and FQNNGV. The DNA of the CDR3 is TGTGCCAGCAGCCCCCGACTAGCGGGCGACACCTACGAGCAGTACTTC. Its translation: CASSPRLAGDTYEQYF.

This rearrangement joins TRBV6-5 to TRBJ1-1; D is ambiguous. This CDR3 has 13 amino acids. CDR1 MNHEY and CDR2 SVGAGI come from the germline V gene. V was cut by 4 bases and J by 4 bases, with 10 bases left in between. The CDR3: CASSFGLTTEAFF. The CDR3 DNA reads as TGTGCCAGCAGTTTCGGACTTACCACTGAAGCTTTCTTT.

Concerning this clone itself: Its ends do not fully match the called genes, so a read error is possible. The V call is TRBV27, the J call TRBJ1-4; tentative D call: TRBD1 (6 bases). Germline-derived CDR1 and CDR2 are MNHEY and SMNVEV (reference sequence). The CDR3 runs to 14 residues. CDR3 nucleotides: TGTGCCAGCAGTTACCAGGGGATAAATGAGAAACTGTTTTTT. Translation gives CASSYQGINEKLFF.

This clone has more than one count but fewer than ten. The chain couples TRBV2 to TRBJ2-3, with unresolved D. V lost 6 bases to trimming and J lost 1 base, with 11 bases between them. This CDR3 is built from 14 residues. CDR1 is SNHLY, CDR2 FYNNEI, per germline. The CDR3 region has the DNA TGTGCCAGCAGACCAGGAATCGGCACAGATACGCAGTATTTT. It translates to CASRPGIGTDTQYF.

The chain combines TRBV28 with TRBJ2-7, with D perhaps assigned TRBD1 or TRBD2 (5 bases each). Germline CDR1 MDHEN, CDR2 SYDVKM. Trimming pared 5 bases from V and 5 bases from J, leaving 19 bases between. This CDR3 is built from 15 residues. The CDR3 nucleotides are TGTGCCAGCAGTCCTCCGACGGGGCGTAGAGACGAGCAGTACTTC. The encoded protein is CASSPPTGRRDEQYF.

This clone appeared once. The chain carries TRBV27 and TRBJ1-3; maybe TRBD1 (5 bases). V was trimmed by 5 bases and J by 3 bases, leaving 17 bases between them. CDR3 length: 16 amino acids. Per germline, CDR1 MNHEY and CDR2 SMNVEV (reference sequence). The CDR3 protein is CASSAGWGVVGNTIYF. The CDR3 DNA reads TGTGCCAGCAGTGCGGGCTGGGGGGTGGTTGGAAACACCATATATTTT.

The chain couples TRBV21-1 to TRBJ1-2; the D call in the table, TRBD1, was not verified against the DNA. TRBV21-1 is tagged as a pseudogene. The CDR3 consists of 16 residues. This chain's CDR3 is CASTGFQGIVWDGYTF. CDR3 sequence (DNA): TGTGCCAGCACGGGGTTTCAGGGGATAGTGTGGGATGGCTACACCTTC.

The DNA of the CDR3 is TGTGCCAGCAGTTCGCCCCGGGACAGGGGGCGAGGCTACACCTTC. Protein product: CASSSPRDRGRGYTF. The gene calls are TRBV6-9 and TRBJ1-2; 12 bases are a match to TRBD1. Trimming took 4 bases from V and 8 from J; bases not matched to a gene: 8. The CDR3 extends over 15 amino acids. Looked up from germline, CDR1 is MNHGY and CDR2 is SVAAGI.

V gene TRBV7-2 combines with J gene TRBJ2-3; D may be TRBD2 (5 bases). Trimming shortened V by 0 bases and J by 0 bases, and 10 bases separated the two germline ends. The CDR3 runs 16 residues. The germline V gene has CDR1 SGHTA and CDR2 FQGNSA. The CDR3: CASSLAAGLSTDTQYF. The CDR3 nucleotides are TGTGCCAGCAGCTTAGCGGCCGGACTGAGCACAGATACGCAGTATTTT.

The chain recombines TRBV19 with TRBJ1-1, with 7 bases matching TRBD1. Germline CDR1 reads LNHDA; CDR2 reads SQIVND (reference sequence). Trimming cost V 4 bases and J 7 bases; bases outside gene matches: 3. The CDR3 runs to 12 residues. The CDR3 reads CASSRDRNEAFF. CDR3 coding DNA: TGTGCCAGTAGTAGGGACAGAAATGAAGCTTTCTTT.

This clone was observed a single time. The chain carries TRBV9 and TRBJ2-1, with 7 bases that match TRBD2. V shed 0 bases, J shed 7 bases, and the junction held 4 bases outside the gene matches. CDR1 SGDLS and CDR2 YYNGEE come from the germline V gene. This CDR3 region has 14 residues. CDR3 sequence (DNA): TGTGCCAGCAGCGTAGGCGGGAGTAAGAATGAGCAGTTCTTC. This sequence encodes CASSVGGSKNEQFF.

The chain is built from TRBV7-9 and TRBJ1-1; D is undetermined. This CDR3 is 13 amino acids long. Germline V lookup: CDR1 SEHNR, CDR2 FQNEAQ (reference sequence). The V and J ends lost 5 bases and 0 bases respectively, with 7 bases between them. The CDR3, as DNA: TGTGCCAGCAGCGAAGCCTTGAACACTGAAGCTTTCTTT. Its translation is CASSEALNTEAFF.

The count of this clone is one. Written as DNA, the CDR3 is TGTGCCAGCAGCCCTTCCGGTCTCAATCAGCCCCAGCATTTT. Residues: CASSPSGLNQPQHF. The chain couples TRBV4-2 to TRBJ1-5; D is unresolved. Germline loops: CDR1 LGHNA, CDR2 YNFKEQ. V was shortened by 4 bases and J by 3 bases, with 10 bases between the two germline ends. There are 14 residues in the CDR3.

V usage is TRBV10-3 and J usage is TRBJ2-7; D might be TRBD1 or TRBD2, each matching 5 bases. Germline V gives CDR1 ENHRY, CDR2 SYGVKD. The CDR3 is 14 amino acids. The germline V and J ends were trimmed by 10 bases and 2 bases, with 18 bases remaining between them. CDR3: CATRPAGTTYEQYF. CDR3 bases: TGTGCCACCCGGCCGGCAGGGACCACCTACGAGCAGTACTTC.

The chain is built from TRBV7-8 and TRBJ2-7; TRBD2 agrees at 10 bases. Trimming at V came to 5 bases and at J to 6 bases, leaving 10 bases not matched to a gene. Germline V lookup: CDR1 SGHVS, CDR2 FQNEAQ. The CDR3 sequence is 15 residues long. This CDR3 reads CASSDSGRSASEQYF. The CDR3, as DNA: TGTGCCAGCAGCGATAGCGGGAGGAGCGCATCCGAGCAGTACTTC.

The CDR3 DNA reads as TGCGCCAGCAGCCAAGATCCGTTCAGCCCCAACTATGGCTACACCTTC. It encodes CASSQDPFSPNYGYTF. The chain employs TRBV4-1 and TRBJ1-2; D gene uncertain. Trimming pared 0 bases from V and 2 bases from J, leaving 13 bases between. This CDR3 region has 16 residues. From germline, CDR1 is MGHRA and CDR2 YSYEKL.

With respect to this clone: At the DNA level, this CDR3 is encoded by other sequences in the same sample as well. J is TRBJ2-7 and V is TRBV20-1; D is ambiguous. This CDR3 is built from 11 residues. The V end lost 6 bases, the J end lost 4 bases, and 10 bases lay between the germline ends. Per the germline V gene, CDR1 is DFQATT and CDR2 is SNEGSKA (reference sequence). CDR3 amino acids: CSARGSYEQYF. CDR3 DNA: TGCAGTGCGCGAGGTAGTTACGAGCAGTACTTC.

The chain joins TRBV19 to TRBJ1-1, with D possibly TRBD1 on 5 matching bases. This CDR3 is built from 14 residues. V dropped 6 bases and J dropped 6 bases, with 17 bases sitting between them. Germline CDR1 LNHDA, CDR2 SQIVND (reference sequence). CDR3 sequence reads: CASSLSHRGPEAFF. DNA for the CDR3: TGTGCCAGTAGCCTTAGTCACCGGGGCCCTGAAGCTTTCTTT.

The chain uses TRBV18 and TRBJ1-6, with D maybe TRBD1 (5 bases). The CDR3 is made up of 15 amino acids. Looked up from germline, CDR1 is KGHSH and CDR2 is LQKENI. The V and J ends lost 2 bases and 5 bases respectively, with 10 bases between them. The CDR3 DNA reads TGTGCCAGCTCACCAGCAGGGTCGGATAATTCACCCCTCCACTTT. It translates to CASSPAGSDNSPLHF.

The chain couples TRBV4-1 to TRBJ2-2; D call uncertain. Trimming took 0 bases from V and 7 from J, leaving 12 bases between them. CDR1 is MGHRA and CDR2 is YSYEKL in the germline V gene. This CDR3 is 15 amino acids long. CDR3 amino acids: CASSQEVSLIGELFF. The CDR3 DNA follows: TGCGCCAGCAGCCAAGAAGTCAGTTTAATCGGGGAGCTGTTTTTT.

A word on this clone: One end of the junction is discordant with germline, which a read error may explain. The CDR3 loop is CASSLETPGTSGKETQYF. In DNA, the CDR3 is TGTGCTAGCAGCTTAGAAACTCCCGGGACTAGCGGAAAAGAGACCCAGTACTTC. The V call is TRBV7-7, the J call TRBJ2-5; TRBD2 matches at 11 bases. Per germline, CDR1 SSHAT and CDR2 FNYEAQ (reference sequence). The CDR3 contains 18 residues.

This chain joins TRBV4-3 and TRBJ1-2; 7 bases fit TRBD1. Per the germline V gene, CDR1 is LGHNA and CDR2 is YSLEER. The CDR3 covers 15 residues. The ends lost 4 bases at V and 5 bases at J; junction bases unmatched: 10. CDR3 protein: CASSPSGTANYGYTF. The CDR3 nucleotides read TGCGCCAGCAGCCCGAGCGGGACAGCGAATTATGGCTACACCTTC.

The chain couples TRBV7-8 to TRBJ2-4; perhaps TRBD2 as D (5 bases). CDR3 length: 16 residues. The germline CDR1 and CDR2 sequences are SGHVS and FQNEAQ. Trimming pared 7 bases from V and 3 bases from J, leaving 19 bases between. In nucleotides, the CDR3 is TGTGCCAGCACCCACGGCAGGATTGCGGGCAAAAACATTCAGTACTTC. Protein product: CASTHGRIAGKNIQYF.

V and J are TRBV4-2 and TRBJ1-5; unclear D gene. This CDR3 is 13 amino acids long. Germline V CDR1 and CDR2: LGHNA, YNFKEQ. The V end was cut by 5 bases, the J end by 3 bases, with 8 bases between. CDR3 region: CASSGSLNQPQHF. The DNA for the CDR3 is TGTGCCAGCAGCGGGAGTCTCAATCAGCCCCAGCATTTT.

This sequence joins TRBV18 and TRBJ2-7; D gene ambiguous. The CDR3 totals 16 residues. The V gene lost 5 bases and the J gene lost 2 bases, with 19 bases spanning the gap. The germline CDR1 and CDR2 sequences are KGHSH and LQKENI. CDR3 residues: CASSSDWQLPTYEQYF. The DNA of the CDR3 is TGTGCCAGCTCATCCGACTGGCAGCTGCCTACCTACGAGCAGTACTTC. The full variable domain, completed using reference TRBV18 and TRBJ2-7, is NAGVMQNPRHLVRRRGQEARLRCSPMKGHSHVYWYRQLPEEGLKFMVYLQKENIIDESGMPKERFSAEFPKEGPSILRIQQVVRGDSAAYFCASSSDWQLPTYEQYFGPGTRLTVT.